The next 8 T cell receptor beta chains were all read from a single sample in a study of cytomegalovirus exposure and HLA in healthy donors. PCR used 60 Vbeta primers and 13 Jbeta primers. Using immunoSEQ multiplex PCR, the repertoire was profiled, and TCRdb retains in-frame clones only, with some absent. The sample contains around 96,000 clones, approximately 80% of which appear only once. Sequencing input: PBMCs. Receptors originate from a man aged 18 to 29 in good health and CMV-seronegative.

This clone was observed a single time. The rearrangement joins TRBV13 to TRBJ2-7; D gene uncertain. In germline, CDR1 is PRHDT, CDR2 FYEKMQ (reference sequence). The V and J ends lost 5 bases and 2 bases respectively, with 16 bases between them. This CDR3 spans 15 amino acids. The CDR3 nucleotides are TGTGCCAGCAGCCTCCGACTGTCTGCCGCCTACGAGCAGTACTTC. Its protein product is CASSLRLSAAYEQYF.

Concerning this clone: Sequence at one end of the junction differs from germline and may be a read error. CDR3 in DNA: TGTGCCGGCTCACTCGGGGACACTGAAGCTTTCTTT. Encoded protein: CAGSLGDTEAFF. The V and J genes are TRBV18 and TRBJ1-1; D remains ambiguous. From germline, CDR1 is KGHSH and CDR2 LQKENI. There are 12 residues in the CDR3. Full variable domain (rest looked up from reference TRBV18 and TRBJ1-1): NAGVMQNPRHLVRRRGQEARLRCSPMKGHSHVYWYRQLPEEGLKFMVYLQKENIIDESGMPKERFSAEFPKEGPSILRIQQVVRGDSAAYFCAGSLGDTEAFFGQGTRLTVV.

The chain carries TRBV18 and TRBJ1-1, with 8 bases fitting TRBD1. CDR1 and CDR2 (germline): KGHSH, LQKENI. V was clipped by 6 bases and J by 1 base; unmatched bases: 7. The CDR3 contains 15 residues. CDR3 residues: CASSPTGGANTEAFF. The CDR3 DNA follows: TGTGCCAGCTCCCCCACAGGGGGAGCGAACACTGAAGCTTTCTTT.

V and J are TRBV18 and TRBJ2-1, with D maybe TRBD2 (6 bases). The ends were cut back, 4 bases at V and 0 bases at J, with 22 bases in the middle. Germline CDR1 reads KGHSH; CDR2 reads LQKENI. The CDR3 covers 19 residues. CDR3 in amino acids: CASSLTLSSGRGSYNEQFF. The CDR3 DNA reads as TGTGCCAGCTCACTTACGTTAAGTAGCGGACGAGGCTCCTACAATGAGCAGTTCTTC.

This clone appeared a single time. The CDR3 loop is CASSLGQPGMNTEAFF. CDR3 nucleotides: TGTGCCAGTAGTCTAGGACAGCCAGGAATGAACACTGAAGCTTTCTTT. This chain links TRBV19 with TRBJ1-1; tentative D call: TRBD1 (6 bases). The CDR3 is made up of 16 amino acids. V dropped 5 bases and J dropped 0 bases, with 16 bases sitting between them. Germline V lookup: CDR1 LNHDA, CDR2 SQIVND (reference sequence).

This clone came up a few times. The V and J genes are TRBV9 and TRBJ1-3; 8 nucleotides align to TRBD1. Germline assignment: CDR1 SGDLS and CDR2 YYNGEE. The V and J ends lost 0 bases and 0 bases, in that order; junction bases with no gene match: 8. The CDR3 sequence is 18 residues long. CDR3 region: CASSVGRGDRFSGNTIYF. The CDR3 bases are TGTGCCAGCAGCGTAGGTCGAGGGGACAGGTTCTCTGGAAACACCATATATTTT.

V gene TRBV9 combines with J gene TRBJ1-3; 9 positions match TRBD1. With 4 bases clipped from V and 7 bases from J, the junction kept 6 bases outside the gene matches. The V gene's germline CDR1 is SGDLS and CDR2 YYNGEE. There are 14 residues in the CDR3. CDR3 in DNA: TGTGCCAGCAGCTCCCGGGACAGGGTTAACACCATATATTTT. Translation: CASSSRDRVNTIYF.

The V call is TRBV19, the J call TRBJ2-3; D not resolved. V dropped 5 bases and J dropped 0 bases, with 6 bases sitting between them. The CDR3 sequence is 13 residues long. Germline V gene data show CDR1 as LNHDA and CDR2 as SQIVND (reference sequence). CDR3 sequence: CASSPQSTDTQYF. The CDR3 region has the DNA TGTGCCAGTAGTCCCCAGAGCACAGATACGCAGTATTTT.